Below, 21 T cell receptor beta chains from the same sample are listed, as sequenced in a study of identifying expanded T cells in peripheral blood. Here immunoSEQ multiplex PCR was the method, and the copy in TCRdb shows in-frame clones only, minus some. The table includes just under 65,000 clones, about 90% detected once. Input material: blood. Source of these receptors: a person between 18 and 75 years old in good health.

This clone showed up just once. The genes are TRBV4-1 and TRBJ1-2, with unresolved D. V was clipped by 0 bases and J by 4 bases, with 12 bases between them. This CDR3 is 15 amino acids long. Germline lookup yields CDR1 MGHRA and CDR2 YSYEKL. CDR3: CASSQEGRIRYGYTF. The CDR3 DNA follows: TGCGCCAGCAGCCAAGAAGGCAGGATTCGCTATGGCTACACCTTC.

The chain links TRBV6-4 to TRBJ2-3; 8 bases map to TRBD2. Germline loops: CDR1 MRHNA, CDR2 SNTAGT. Losses at the gene ends were 4 bases for V and 3 bases for J; bases not matched to a gene: 6. The CDR3 contains 15 residues. This CDR3 is CASSVAGGGTDTQYF. CDR3 nucleotides: TGTGCCAGCAGTGTCGCGGGGGGCGGGACAGATACGCAGTATTTT.

The chain has TRBV25-1 and TRBJ2-1; either TRBD1 or TRBD2 may fit D (5 bases each). The CDR3 length is 13 residues. Germline V gene sequence: CDR1 MGHDK, CDR2 SYGVNS. The V end was cut by 6 bases, the J end by 10 bases, with 16 bases between. The DNA of the CDR3 is TGTGCCAGCAGGAGGGGCAGGGCCACGGAGCAGTTCTTC. Amino acids: CASRRGRATEQFF. The whole variable domain, remainder taken from reference TRBV25-1 and TRBJ2-1, is EADIYQTPRYLVIGTGKKITLECSQTMGHDKMYWYQQDPGMELHLIHYSYGVNSTEKGDLSSESTVSRIRTEHFPLTLESARPSHTSQYLCASRRGRATEQFFGPGTRLTVL.

This clone was seen a few times. This sequence joins TRBV28 and TRBJ2-7, with a weak D call TRBD2 (6 bases). The ends were cut back, 5 bases at V and 2 bases at J, with 16 bases in the middle. Germline V lookup: CDR1 MDHEN, CDR2 SYDVKM. CDR3 size: 15 residues. The CDR3 is CASSTRRRAPYEQYF. The CDR3 DNA reads TGTGCCAGCAGTACCCGTCGGAGGGCCCCCTACGAGCAGTACTTC.

The V and J genes are TRBV5-1 and TRBJ2-7; unclear D gene. The ends were cut back, 2 bases at V and 0 bases at J, with 6 bases in the middle. The CDR3 extends over 13 amino acids. Germline CDR1 is SGHRS and CDR2 is YFSETQ. CDR3 in amino acids: CASSLQSSYEQYF. For the CDR3, the DNA is TGCGCCAGCAGCTTACAGAGCTCCTACGAGCAGTACTTC.

This clone appeared a single time. The chain has TRBV11-1 and TRBJ2-7; tentatively, D is TRBD1 or TRBD2 (5 bases each). V dropped 2 bases and J dropped 3 bases, with 14 bases sitting between them. The germline CDR1 and CDR2 sequences are SGHAT and FQDESV (reference sequence). The CDR3 has 15 residues. The CDR3 coding sequence is TGTGCCAGCAGCTTATCGGGGCAGGTAATCTACGAGCAGTACTTC. It translates to CASSLSGQVIYEQYF.

The rearrangement joins TRBV19 to TRBJ2-3; 7 positions agree with TRBD2. Germline-derived CDR1 and CDR2 are LNHDA and SQIVND (reference sequence). The CDR3 covers 17 residues. With 6 bases clipped from V and 1 base from J, the junction kept 13 bases outside the gene matches. For the CDR3, the DNA is TGTGCCAGTAGCCCCCGACAAGGACTAGTCGGCACAGATACGCAGTATTTT. Protein: CASSPRQGLVGTDTQYF.

V usage is TRBV29-1 and J usage is TRBJ2-7, with a possible D match to TRBD1 (6 bases). V was trimmed by 7 bases and J by 4 bases, leaving 17 bases between them. This CDR3 comprises 13 residues. Germline values: CDR1 SQVTM, CDR2 ANQGSEA. CDR3 bases: TGCAGCGCCTCAGACAGGATCAAATACGAGCAGTACTTC. The encoded protein is CSASDRIKYEQYF.

V is TRBV5-1 and J is TRBJ2-7, with 7 bases aligning to TRBD1. Trimming at V came to 5 bases and at J to 9 bases, leaving 11 bases not matched to a gene. This CDR3 has 13 residues. Per the germline V gene, CDR1 is SGHRS and CDR2 is YFSETQ. CDR3 loop: CASRRDRDGRQYF. CDR3 nucleotide sequence: TGCGCCAGCAGAAGAGACAGGGACGGGCGGCAGTACTTC. The full variable domain, in which reference TRBV5-1 and TRBJ2-7 provide the parts outside the CDR3, is KAGVTQTPRYLIKTRGQQVTLSCSPISGHRSVSWYQQTPGQGLQFLFEYFSETQRNKGNFPGRFSGRQFSNSRSEMNVSTLELGDSALYLCASRRDRDGRQYFGPGTRLTVT.

The genes are TRBV5-6 and TRBJ2-4; D is unresolved. Germline lookup yields CDR1 SGHDT and CDR2 YYEEEE. V lost 0 bases, J lost 6 bases, and 10 bases lay in between. This CDR3 region has 14 residues. CDR3 region: CASSLVGRANIQYF. CDR3 in DNA: TGTGCCAGCAGCTTGGTTGGCCGGGCAAACATTCAGTACTTC. The full variable domain, its missing parts supplied by reference TRBV5-6 and TRBJ2-4, is DAGVTQSPTHLIKTRGQQVTLRCSPKSGHDTVSWYQQALGQGPQFIFQYYEEEERQRGNFPDRFSGHQFPNYSSELNVNALLLGDSALYLCASSLVGRANIQYFGAGTRLSVL.

This clone was detected once. The genes are TRBV18 and TRBJ2-7; 7 positions match TRBD1. The CDR3 covers 12 residues. V dropped 4 bases and J dropped 3; count of bases not matched to a gene: 0. Germline CDR1 reads KGHSH; CDR2 reads LQKENI. CDR3 nucleotides: TGTGCCAGCTCACGGGACAGCTACGAGCAGTACTTC. This codes for CASSRDSYEQYF. Filled out from reference TRBV18 and TRBJ2-7, the complete variable domain reads NAGVMQNPRHLVRRRGQEARLRCSPMKGHSHVYWYRQLPEEGLKFMVYLQKENIIDESGMPKERFSAEFPKEGPSILRIQQVVRGDSAAYFCASSRDSYEQYFGPGTRLTVT.

As DNA, the CDR3 is TGTGCCAGCAGCTTCGGGGCCTCGGGGACTGAAGCTTTCTTT. It specifies CASSFGASGTEAFF. The J gene is TRBJ1-1, the V gene TRBV11-2; possibly TRBD1 for D (5 bases). The germline V gene encodes CDR1 SGHAT and CDR2 FQNNGV. The CDR3 is made up of 14 amino acids. V was shortened by 3 bases and J by 5 bases, with 13 bases between the two germline ends.

The chain recombines TRBV2 with TRBJ2-5, with D possibly TRBD1 on 5 matching bases. The CDR3 contains 11 residues. CDR1 SNHLY and CDR2 FYNNEI come from the germline V gene. Trimming stripped 7 bases from V and 7 bases from J, with 10 bases between. The CDR3 coding sequence is TGTGCCAGCACGGACCAGGGGACCCAGTACTTC. Translated, it gives CASTDQGTQYF. Full variable domain (missing parts from reference TRBV2 and TRBJ2-5): EPEVTQTPSHQVTQMGQEVILRCVPISNHLYFYWYRQILGQKVEFLVSFYNNEISEKSEIFDDQFSVERPDGSNFTLKIRSTKLEDSAMYFCASTDQGTQYFGPGTRLLVL.

This rearrangement joins TRBV18 to TRBJ2-3; 13 bases are shared with TRBD2. Germline CDR1 is KGHSH and CDR2 is LQKENI. This CDR3 is built from 18 residues. J lost 6 bases, V lost 2 bases, and 11 bases had no gene match. CDR3 coding DNA: TGTGCCAGCTCACCAAAATCGGTCGGACTAGCGGGGGAGGATACGCAGTATTTT. Amino acids: CASSPKSVGLAGEDTQYF.

J is TRBJ2-1 and V is TRBV19; D gene ambiguous. The CDR3 covers 12 residues. The V gene lost 8 bases and the J gene lost 6 bases, with 11 bases spanning the gap. The germline gives CDR1 LNHDA, CDR2 SQIVND (reference sequence). CDR3 bases: TGTGCCAGTTTGCCCCGATCCAATGAGCAGTTCTTC. Translated, it gives CASLPRSNEQFF.

The V call is TRBV6-6, the J call TRBJ2-3, with a weak D call TRBD2 (6 bases). The V gene lost 2 bases and the J gene lost 3 bases, with 9 bases spanning the gap. The CDR3 runs to 14 residues. The V gene's germline CDR1 is MNHNY and CDR2 SVGAGI (reference sequence). CDR3 amino acids: CASSYREATDTQYF. CDR3 nucleotides: TGTGCCAGCAGTTACAGGGAGGCGACAGATACGCAGTATTTT.

The CDR3 region has the DNA TGCGCCAGCAGCACAAGGGACAGGCTCTACGAGCAGTACTTC. It codes for CASSTRDRLYEQYF. The chain joins TRBV5-1 to TRBJ2-7; 8 nucleotides agree with TRBD1. The V gene's germline CDR1 is SGHRS and CDR2 YFSETQ. V was pared by 4 bases and J by 3 bases, with 6 bases of the junction left unmatched. The CDR3 totals 14 residues.

V and J are TRBV28 and TRBJ1-4; no definite D call. With 5 bases removed from V and 6 bases from J, the gap between germline ends came to 13 bases. The CDR3 has 14 amino acids. Germline V gene data show CDR1 as MDHEN and CDR2 as SYDVKM. CDR3 residues: CASSQTDGHEKLFF. CDR3 DNA: TGTGCCAGCAGTCAAACCGACGGCCATGAAAAACTGTTTTTT.

The chain recombines TRBV5-1 with TRBJ1-2; D is unclear. Trimming stripped 0 bases from V and 6 bases from J, with 12 bases between. Germline CDR1 reads SGHRS; CDR2 reads YFSETQ. The length of the CDR3 is 14 residues. The chain's CDR3 is CASSLEGLLDGYTF. CDR3 DNA sequence: TGCGCCAGCAGCTTGGAAGGGCTATTGGATGGCTACACCTTC.

The chain carries TRBV5-1 and TRBJ2-1; TRBD1 might be the D (6 bases). Germline V gene data show CDR1 as SGHRS and CDR2 as YFSETQ. The CDR3 is 15 residues long. The V end was cut by 7 bases, the J end by 0 bases, with 14 bases between. Written as DNA, the CDR3 is TGCGCCAGCCGCCCAGGGGAAAGCTCCTACAATGAGCAGTTCTTC. Its protein product is CASRPGESSYNEQFF. Looking up the rest from reference TRBV5-1 and TRBJ2-1 gives the full variable domain: KAGVTQTPRYLIKTRGQQVTLSCSPISGHRSVSWYQQTPGQGLQFLFEYFSETQRNKGNFPGRFSGRQFSNSRSEMNVSTLELGDSALYLCASRPGESSYNEQFFGPGTRLTVL.

The chain links TRBV6-1 to TRBJ2-7, with D hard to call. Germline lookup yields CDR1 MNHNS and CDR2 SASEGT. The CDR3 contains 15 residues. Trimming left V 3 bases short and J 0 bases short, with 12 bases between. The CDR3 DNA follows: TGTGCCAGCAGTGAGAGGCAGGTGGCCTCCTACGAGCAGTACTTC. As protein: CASSERQVASYEQYF.